This T cell receptor (beta chain) comes out of a study of blood T cell repertoires in COVID-19. In the original workflow: Reference gene primer amplification yielded estimated nucleated cell counts. Data came from immunoSEQ multiplex PCR; TCRdb stores just in-frame clones and leaves some out. The V and J calls and clone size are taken from that table; D and trimming were inferred from the DNA. The data hold fewer than 45,000 clones, with almost 85% observed a single time. CDR1 is SGHNT, CDR2 YENEEA, per germline. The CDR3 is made up of 15 amino acids. V was shortened by 0 bases and J by 5 bases, with 13 bases between the two germline ends.

The chain combines TRBV11-3 with TRBJ2-5; TRBD1 might be the D (6 bases). Input material: peripheral blood. The receptor's source is a human donor in a cohort sampled during active COVID-19. The CDR3 loop reads CASSLDGGFTETQYF. CDR3 DNA: TGTGCCAGCAGCTTAGATGGGGGCTTTACGGAGACCCAGTACTTC.